These T cell receptor beta chains were read from a single sample in a study of blood T cells in healthy people across ages. TCRdb called the 5' RACE reads again in MiXCR, with one record for every CDR3 protein. Seen here are approximately 1.5 million distinct CDR3 sequences, approximately 32% observed once, and the top ten hold 10% to 12%. Material: blood. The receptors originated from a woman between 25 and 40 years old in good health. Both conserved end residues are part of each CDR3. D genes are given only for firm matches. Some rows mark clone size as missing; the rest say once, few, many or name a class of expanded clone.

cdr3_length,clone_size,d_call,v_call,j_call,cdr3_nt,cdr3_aa
21,.,TRBD2,TRBV18,TRBJ2-5,TGTGCCAGCTCACTCCTGACACCGGGGACTAGCGGGATAGATGGCTACAATGAGCAGTACTTC,CASSLLTPGTSGIDGYNEQYF
19,.,.,TRBV13,TRBJ2-3,TGTGCCAGCAGCTCCCCTTTCAGCGATTCAATGGGGCCCGCAGATACGCAGTATTTT,CASSSPFSDSMGPADTQYF
14,few,.,TRBV6-6,TRBJ1-1,TGTGCCAGCAGCCCCCCGGGGGGCGCTCGTGAAGCTTTCTTT,CASSPPGGAREAFF
13,.,.,TRBV4-1,TRBJ1-5,TGCGCCAGCAGCCTAGTAATTTTGGAGCCCCAGCATTTT,CASSLVILEPQHF
14,.,.,TRBV6-5,TRBJ2-2,TGTGCCAGCAGTCCTTGGGCCAACACCGGGGAGCTGTTTTTT,CASSPWANTGELFF
15,few,.,TRBV27,TRBJ2-1,TGTGCCAGCGGCCCTAGCCCGGGATTATACAATGAGCAGTTCTTC,CASGPSPGLYNEQFF
12,many,.,TRBV7-6,TRBJ2-2,TGTGCCAGCAGCCCCCGCACCGGGGAGCTGTTTTTT,CASSPRTGELFF
15,.,.,TRBV2,TRBJ2-1,TGTGCCAGCACCTACGGAGGTCGAGAGGACAATGAGCAGTTCTTC,CASTYGGREDNEQFF
15,few,.,TRBV6-6,TRBJ1-1,TGTGCCAGCAGTAATAACGGGGCAGGTAACACTGAAGCTTTCTTT,CASSNNGAGNTEAFF
12,few,.,TRBV12-3/TRBV12-4,TRBJ1-2,TGTGCCAGCAGTTCAGGGTTTGATGGCTACACCTTC,CASSSGFDGYTF
15,many,TRBD1,TRBV5-1,TRBJ2-3,TGCGCCAGCAGCTTGAACCTCCTGACAGGGGATACGCAGTATTTT,CASSLNLLTGDTQYF
14,.,TRBD1,TRBV11-2,TRBJ2-7,TGTGTCAGCACCATATCGACAGGGAGCTACGAGCAGTACTTC,CVSTISTGSYEQYF
16,many,TRBD2,TRBV12-3/TRBV12-4,TRBJ2-3,TGTGCCAGCAGCCCCCGGGGACTAGCCGGCACAGATACGCAGTATTTT,CASSPRGLAGTDTQYF
13,.,.,TRBV7-2,TRBJ2-1,TGTGCCAGCAGCCCAGGGCTAGCGCGGATCCGGTTCTTC,CASSPGLARIRFF
14,.,TRBD1,TRBV7-6,TRBJ2-5,TGTGCCAGCAGCTCCCACAGGGGGCACGAGACCCAGTACTTC,CASSSHRGHETQYF
15,few,.,TRBV28,TRBJ2-7,TGTGCCAGCAGTCAGACAGGGCGGGGTGGGGGTGAGCAGTACTTC,CASSQTGRGGGEQYF
14,.,.,TRBV7-9,TRBJ2-7,TGTGCCAGCAGCTTATCAGGGAGATCGAACGAGCAGTACTTC,CASSLSGRSNEQYF
14,few,.,TRBV6-1,TRBJ1-1,TGTGCCAGCAGTCCCCGGTGGTCGAACACTGAAGCTTTCTTT,CASSPRWSNTEAFF
15,.,TRBD1,TRBV5-1,TRBJ2-3,TGCGCCAGCAGACACCCTACAGGGGGGACAGATACGCAGTATTTT,CASRHPTGGTDTQYF
13,.,.,TRBV29-1,TRBJ2-3,TGCAGCGTTGTACGGCAGGGCGGAGATGCGCAGTATTTT,CSVVRQGGDAQYF
18,few,TRBD1,TRBV5-1,TRBJ2-6,TGCGCCAGCAGCCGCTTCGGGACAGGGCACTCTGGGGCCAACGTCCTGACTTTC,CASSRFGTGHSGANVLTF
18,few,TRBD2,TRBV20-1,TRBJ2-3,TGCAGTGCTAGACTGGGGACTAGCGGGCGGGTCTACACAGATACGCAGTATTTT,CSARLGTSGRVYTDTQYF
14,.,TRBD1,TRBV7-6,TRBJ1-2,TGTGCCAGCAGCCAATCCACAGGGGGCTATGGCTACACCTTC,CASSQSTGGYGYTF
14,few,.,TRBV6-5,TRBJ2-5,TGTGCCAGCAGCCCCTGGGGGCGCCGGGAGACCCAGTACTTC,CASSPWGRRETQYF
15,few,.,TRBV20-1,TRBJ2-7,TGCAGTGCTAGGGGGCCCGAGGCACCGACCTACGAGCAGTACTTC,CSARGPEAPTYEQYF
15,many,.,TRBV28,TRBJ1-1,TGTGCCAGCAGTCCGCGAGGGGGGATGAACACTGAAGCTTTCTTT,CASSPRGGMNTEAFF
15,few,.,TRBV27,TRBJ1-1,TGTGCCAGCAGTTTTGGAGGCGGGTTGAACACTGAAGCTTTCTTT,CASSFGGGLNTEAFF
14,few,.,TRBV20-1,TRBJ2-5,TGCAGTGCTTTACGAGGAGGTGGCCAAGAGACCCAGTACTTC,CSALRGGGQETQYF
18,few,.,TRBV9,TRBJ2-3,TGTGCCAGCAGACTCCACGTAACAGGGGAGGAAGGCACAGATACGCAGTATTTT,CASRLHVTGEEGTDTQYF
14,many,.,TRBV12-3/TRBV12-4,TRBJ2-5,TGTGCCAGCAGTCTCCAAGGGGGGGCCGAGACCCAGTACTTC,CASSLQGGAETQYF
14,.,TRBD1,TRBV2,TRBJ1-1,TGTGCCAGCCGGACAGGGTTAAGGAACACTGAAGCTTTCTTT,CASRTGLRNTEAFF
13,.,.,TRBV6-2/TRBV6-3,TRBJ2-1,TGTGCCAGCAGTCGAAGGGCCTGCCATGAGCAGTTCTTC,CASSRRACHEQFF
15,few,TRBD2,TRBV20-1,TRBJ2-1,TGCAGTGCTAGAGATGCGGGAGGGCCAGACAATGAGCAGTTCTTC,CSARDAGGPDNEQFF
15,.,TRBD1,TRBV5-1,TRBJ2-7,TGCGCCAGCAGCCCCCGGACAGGGGGCTTCAACGAGCAGTACTTC,CASSPRTGGFNEQYF
16,.,TRBD2,TRBV14,TRBJ2-5,TGTGCCAGCAGCCAAAGCCCAGCGGGGGGCAGAGAGACCCAGTACTTC,CASSQSPAGGRETQYF
14,.,TRBD2,TRBV7-9,TRBJ2-1,TGTGCCAGCAGCGAGGGACTAGCGGGGGATGAGCAGTTCTTC,CASSEGLAGDEQFF
12,.,.,TRBV12-3/TRBV12-4,TRBJ1-4,TGTGCCAGCAAGGAGGGTCGGGAAAAACTGTTTTTT,CASKEGREKLFF
14,few,.,TRBV6-1,TRBJ2-3,TGTGCCACCACGAGCTTTCGGGCCACAGATACGCAGTATTTT,CATTSFRATDTQYF
14,.,.,TRBV20-1,TRBJ1-1,TGCAGTGCTAGAGATCGGGGCAGCGACCCTGAAGCTTTCTTT,CSARDRGSDPEAFF
14,.,TRBD1,TRBV2,TRBJ1-1,TGTGCCAGCAGTGGGGACAGGAGGGGCACTGAAGCTTTCTTT,CASSGDRRGTEAFF
16,.,.,TRBV7-9,TRBJ2-3,TGTGCCAGCAGCGCACTACAGGGCCTTAGCACAGATACGCAGTATTTT,CASSALQGLSTDTQYF
14,.,TRBD1,TRBV2,TRBJ1-4,TGTGCCAGCAGTCGGAGGACAGGGGTAGAAAAACTGTTTTTT,CASSRRTGVEKLFF
13,many,.,TRBV20-1,TRBJ1-6,TGCAGTGCTAGACCCGGGTTGGGTTCACCCCTCCACTTT,CSARPGLGSPLHF
15,.,.,TRBV10-3,TRBJ2-6,TGTGCCATCAGTGCAGGTTTCTCTGGGGCCAACGTCCTGACTTTC,CAISAGFSGANVLTF
15,few,.,TRBV2,TRBJ2-5,TGTGCCAGCAGTGAGGACAGAACCCCTAGGAAGACCCAGTACTTC,CASSEDRTPRKTQYF
18,.,TRBD1,TRBV24-1,TRBJ2-1,TGTGCCACCAGTGATTCCGCAGCCGGGACAGGAGCCCACAATGAGCAGTTCTTC,CATSDSAAGTGAHNEQFF
17,few,TRBD1,TRBV27,TRBJ1-6,TGTGCCAGCAGTTTCTCCTCCTCGACAGGGGTGAATTCACCCCTCCACTTT,CASSFSSSTGVNSPLHF
15,.,TRBD2,TRBV3-1,TRBJ2-7,TGTGCCAGCAGTCGTCTCGGGACTAGCGGGAATGAGCAGTACTTC,CASSRLGTSGNEQYF
15,many,.,TRBV13,TRBJ2-7,TGTGCCAGCAGCTTAGGACAGCACGCCACCTACGAGCAGTACTTC,CASSLGQHATYEQYF
11,.,.,TRBV6-5,TRBJ1-4,TGTGCCAGCATGCAAGGGGAAAAACTGTTTTTT,CASMQGEKLFF
15,few,.,TRBV3-1,TRBJ2-7,TGTGCCAGCAGCCAGGGGGGCCCTATTTCCTACGAGCAGTACTTC,CASSQGGPISYEQYF
13,.,.,TRBV20-1,TRBJ2-7,TGCAGTGCCGGATCAGCGGATTTCAACGAGCAGTACTTC,CSAGSADFNEQYF
15,few,.,TRBV9,TRBJ2-2,TGTGCCAGCAGCGTAGCAGCTCACGGCACCGGGGAGCTGTTTTTT,CASSVAAHGTGELFF